This entry lists 24 T cell receptor beta chains sequenced from one sample in a study of blood T cell repertoires in COVID-19. Using immunoSEQ multiplex PCR, the repertoire was profiled, and TCRdb retains in-frame clones only, with some absent. Among about 200,000 clones listed, around four fifths were seen once. Material for sequencing was PBMCs or T cells enriched from blood (not recorded which). The receptors here all came from a man in his forties who had recovered from COVID-19.

CDR3 region: CASSRQGYEQYV. As DNA, the CDR3 is TGTGCCAGCAGTCGACAGGGGTACGAGCAGTACGTC. The chain uses TRBV6-2 or TRBV6-3 and TRBJ2-7; the match to TRBD1 covers 8 bases. The CDR3 runs 12 residues. V lost 5 bases to trimming and J lost 4 bases; unmatched junction nucleotides: 1. The germline V gene encodes CDR1 MNHEY and CDR2 SVGEGT.

This clone is a singleton in its sample. The genes are TRBV5-1 and TRBJ2-3; tentative D call: TRBD2 (6 bases). CDR3 length equals 15 residues. V dropped 4 bases and J dropped 7 bases, with 19 bases sitting between them. CDR1 is SGHRS, CDR2 YFSETQ, per germline. CDR3 loop: CASSPDPGLRYTQYF. Here the CDR3 DNA reads TGCGCCAGCAGCCCGGATCCGGGACTCAGGTATACGCAGTATTTT. The whole variable domain, remainder taken from reference TRBV5-1 and TRBJ2-3, is KAGVTQTPRYLIKTRGQQVTLSCSPISGHRSVSWYQQTPGQGLQFLFEYFSETQRNKGNFPGRFSGRQFSNSRSEMNVSTLELGDSALYLCASSPDPGLRYTQYFGPGTRLTVL.

The chain couples TRBV28 to TRBJ1-2, with D tentatively TRBD1 (6 bases). This CDR3 spans 13 amino acids. Looked up from germline, CDR1 is MDHEN and CDR2 is SYDVKM. V lost 6 bases and J lost 6, with 14 bases in between. The CDR3 sequence: CASSFRGAHGYTF. The CDR3 region has the DNA TGTGCCAGCAGCTTCCGGGGGGCTCATGGCTACACCTTC.

The chain carries TRBV2 and TRBJ1-5, with D hard to call. The CDR3 runs 16 residues. V was clipped by 4 bases and J by 0 bases, with 13 bases between them. CDR1 SNHLY and CDR2 FYNNEI come from the germline V gene. CDR3 sequence: CASSARTGYSNQPQHF. The DNA of the CDR3 is TGTGCCAGCAGTGCTCGGACGGGGTATAGCAATCAGCCCCAGCATTTT. The full variable domain, with the rest looked up from reference TRBV2 and TRBJ1-5, is EPEVTQTPSHQVTQMGQEVILRCVPISNHLYFYWYRQILGQKVEFLVSFYNNEISEKSEIFDDQFSVERPDGSNFTLKIRSTKLEDSAMYFCASSARTGYSNQPQHFGDGTRLSIL.

The chain employs TRBV13 and TRBJ2-3; maybe TRBD1 (6 bases). Germline V lookup: CDR1 PRHDT, CDR2 FYEKMQ (reference sequence). Trimming left V 7 bases short and J 6 bases short, with 14 bases between. CDR3 length: 13 residues. The CDR3 coding sequence is TGTGCCAGCACGACGGCAGGGGAGGATACGCAGTATTTT. It yields the protein CASTTAGEDTQYF.

The chain combines TRBV5-5 with TRBJ1-2, with D tentatively TRBD1 (5 bases). The CDR3 is 13 amino acids. V lost 1 base, J lost 5 bases, and 9 bases lay in between. Germline lookup yields CDR1 SGHKS and CDR2 YYEKEE (reference sequence). The CDR3 DNA reads as TGTGCCAGCAGCTTGACAAGACAGTATGGCTACACCTTC. This encodes CASSLTRQYGYTF.

V and J are TRBV7-2 and TRBJ2-2; D may be TRBD1 (8 bases). The CDR3 contains 15 residues. Germline loops: CDR1 SGHTA, CDR2 FQGNSA. V was cut by 5 bases and J by 6 bases, with 16 bases left in between. CDR3 protein: CASSPRTGRAGELFF. The CDR3 nucleotides are TGTGCCAGCAGCCCCCGGACAGGGAGGGCCGGGGAGCTGTTTTTT.

J is TRBJ2-2 and V is TRBV5-4, with 12 bases lining up with TRBD2. The CDR3 totals 16 residues. The ends lost 5 bases at V and 2 bases at J; junction bases unmatched: 4. CDR1 and CDR2 (germline): SGHNT, YYREEE (reference sequence). CDR3 in amino acids: CASRTSGSPNTGELFF. The DNA of the CDR3 is TGTGCCAGCAGGACTAGCGGGAGTCCTAACACCGGGGAGCTGTTTTTT.

This clone was found once. The rearrangement joins TRBV6-2 or TRBV6-3 to TRBJ1-2; a weak D match, TRBD1 (5 bases). The germline gives CDR1 MNHEY, CDR2 SVGEGT. The CDR3 contains 12 residues. Trimming pared 5 bases from V and 8 bases from J, leaving 12 bases between. For the CDR3, the DNA is TGTGCCAGCAGTCCCAGGGAGGACGGCTACACCTTC. Its protein product is CASSPREDGYTF.

CDR3 in DNA: TGTGCCAGCAGTTTATTGCGGGACTACAATGAGCAGTTCTTC. Amino acids: CASSLLRDYNEQFF. The chain uses TRBV28 and TRBJ2-1; D may be TRBD2 (6 bases). The CDR3 is 14 residues long. CDR1 and CDR2 from the germline V gene are MDHEN and SYDVKM. Between the trimmed V and J ends, which lost 1 base and 3 bases, there was a span of 7 bases.

V is TRBV10-1 and J is TRBJ1-1; TRBD1 is a possible D gene (5 bases). CDR1 is WNHNN, CDR2 SYGVQD, per germline (reference sequence). Trimming shortened V by 5 bases and J by 1 base, and 8 bases separated the two germline ends. The CDR3 consists of 13 residues. The CDR3 loop reads CASSNGQNTEAFF. In DNA form, the CDR3 reads TGCGCCAGCAGTAATGGACAGAACACTGAAGCTTTCTTT.

The sample holds many counts of this clone. The V gene is TRBV2, the J gene TRBJ1-5; 9 bases agree with TRBD1. CDR1 and CDR2 from the germline V gene are SNHLY and FYNNEI. The CDR3 loop spans 15 amino acids. J gave up 6 bases and V 7 bases, and 10 bases lay outside the gene matches. This chain's CDR3 is CASNHLDRGSQPQHF. The CDR3 nucleotides read TGTGCCAGCAACCACTTGGACAGGGGAAGTCAGCCCCAGCATTTT.

The genes are TRBV5-1 and TRBJ2-5, with TRBD1 identical over 10 bases. The CDR3 has 15 residues. Germline values: CDR1 SGHRS, CDR2 YFSETQ. The V and J ends lost 0 bases and 5 bases, in that order; junction bases with no gene match: 4. CDR3 nucleotide sequence: TGCGCCAGCAGCTTGGAGACAGGGGGCCCGGAGACCCAGTACTTC. It specifies CASSLETGGPETQYF.

The chain is built from TRBV18 and TRBJ2-4; 8 bases agree with TRBD2. Germline V CDR1 and CDR2: KGHSH, LQKENI. The CDR3 length is 16 residues. Trimming cost V 2 bases and J 5 bases; bases outside gene matches: 8. CDR3 sequence reads: CASSPVQSGSQNIQYF. The DNA for the CDR3 is TGTGCCAGCTCACCAGTACAAAGCGGGAGCCAAAACATTCAGTACTTC. Using reference TRBV18 and TRBJ2-4 for the parts outside the CDR3, the full variable domain is NAGVMQNPRHLVRRRGQEARLRCSPMKGHSHVYWYRQLPEEGLKFMVYLQKENIIDESGMPKERFSAEFPKEGPSILRIQQVVRGDSAAYFCASSPVQSGSQNIQYFGAGTRLSVL.

The chain uses TRBV28 and TRBJ2-2, with TRBD2 matching over 11 bases. This CDR3 comprises 18 residues. CDR1 MDHEN and CDR2 SYDVKM come from the germline V gene. With 4 bases clipped from V and 3 bases from J, the junction kept 10 bases outside the gene matches. CDR3 sequence (DNA): TGTGCCAGCAGTTCCACCCCGGGGACTAGCGGATACACCGGGGAGCTGTTTTTT. Its protein is CASSSTPGTSGYTGELFF.

There are a few counts of this clone. The genes are TRBV10-3 and TRBJ1-5, with D hard to call. The CDR3 has 15 residues. V was cut by 3 bases and J by 1 base, with 10 bases left in between. CDR1 is ENHRY and CDR2 is SYGVKD in the germline V gene. CDR3 sequence: CAISESGLSNQPQHF. CDR3 nucleotide sequence: TGTGCCATCAGTGAATCCGGACTGAGCAATCAGCCCCAGCATTTT.

The V and J genes are TRBV27 and TRBJ2-5; tentatively, D is TRBD2 (6 bases). V was cut by 5 bases and J by 4 bases, with 8 bases left in between. This CDR3 contains 12 residues. Germline CDR1 MNHEY, CDR2 SMNVEV (reference sequence). This CDR3 is CASSGGVETQYF. The CDR3 region has the DNA TGTGCCAGCAGTGGAGGGGTAGAGACCCAGTACTTC.

The genes are TRBV27 and TRBJ1-5; 8 nucleotides align to TRBD1. Germline CDR1 and CDR2: MNHEY and SMNVEV (reference sequence). With 6 bases clipped from V and 6 bases from J, the junction kept 1 base outside the gene matches. The CDR3 is 12 amino acids. The CDR3 region is CASRTGGQPQHF. CDR3 bases: TGTGCCAGCAGAACAGGGGGTCAGCCCCAGCATTTT.

The V call is TRBV9, the J call TRBJ2-2, with a possible D match to TRBD2 (6 bases). The CDR3 has 16 residues. The V gene lost 4 bases and the J gene lost 8 bases, with 21 bases spanning the gap. Germline CDR1 reads SGDLS; CDR2 reads YYNGEE. The CDR3 is CASSKVAEVGRGELFF. CDR3 in DNA: TGTGCCAGCAGCAAAGTGGCTGAGGTCGGGAGAGGGGAGCTGTTTTTT. Based on the CDR3 plus reference TRBV9 and TRBJ2-2, the full variable domain is DSGVTQTPKHLITATGQRVTLRCSPRSGDLSVYWYQQSLDQGLQFLIQYYNGEERAKGNILERFSAQQFPDLHSELNLSSLELGDSALYFCASSKVAEVGRGELFFGEGSRLTVL.

The V call is TRBV2, the J call TRBJ1-5, with 9 nucleotides matching TRBD1. Trimming removed 5 bases from V and 6 bases from J; junction bases left unmatched: 5. This CDR3 comprises 14 residues. Per germline, CDR1 SNHLY and CDR2 FYNNEI. The CDR3 coding sequence is TGTGCCAGCAGTTCTACAGGGGGCAGTCAGCCCCAGCATTTT. Encoded protein: CASSSTGGSQPQHF.

Note on this clone: Germline is not matched at one junction end, which may reflect a read error. The chain recombines TRBV7-7 with TRBJ2-6; D gene ambiguous. The CDR3 loop spans 18 amino acids. Germline-derived CDR1 and CDR2 are SSHAT and FNYEAQ (reference sequence). CDR3 DNA sequence: TGTGCTAGCAGCCACTCTTCGCAGGAAATCTCTGGGGCCAACGTCCTGACTTTC. It yields the protein CASSHSSQEISGANVLTF.

The chain links TRBV6-6 to TRBJ2-1; 13 bases map to TRBD2. Germline V gene data show CDR1 as MNHNY and CDR2 as SVGAGI (reference sequence). The CDR3 spans 17 residues. The V gene end was trimmed by 5 bases and the J gene end by 7 bases; junction bases not matched to a gene: 11. CDR3 DNA sequence: TGTGCCAGCAGTCGCCCCACTAGCGGGAGGGCCGGGAATGAGCAGTTCTTC. Protein product: CASSRPTSGRAGNEQFF.

This clone was counted a few times. This rearrangement joins TRBV5-1 to TRBJ2-5; TRBD1 matches at 9 bases. Germline values: CDR1 SGHRS, CDR2 YFSETQ. The CDR3 loop spans 14 amino acids. The ends lost 4 bases at V and 5 bases at J; junction bases unmatched: 6. The CDR3 protein is CASSPGQGGETQYF. In nucleotides, the CDR3 is TGCGCCAGCAGCCCGGGACAGGGTGGCGAGACCCAGTACTTC. Full variable domain (rest looked up from reference TRBV5-1 and TRBJ2-5): KAGVTQTPRYLIKTRGQQVTLSCSPISGHRSVSWYQQTPGQGLQFLFEYFSETQRNKGNFPGRFSGRQFSNSRSEMNVSTLELGDSALYLCASSPGQGGETQYFGPGTRLLVL.

V is TRBV19 and J is TRBJ1-2; 7 bases agree with TRBD1. Trimming at V came to 6 bases and at J to 3 bases, leaving 1 base not matched to a gene. CDR3 length: 12 amino acids. CDR1 LNHDA and CDR2 SQIVND come from the germline V gene (reference sequence). The CDR3 sequence is CASRGGYYGYTF. The CDR3 DNA is TGTGCCAGTAGAGGGGGCTACTATGGCTACACCTTC.